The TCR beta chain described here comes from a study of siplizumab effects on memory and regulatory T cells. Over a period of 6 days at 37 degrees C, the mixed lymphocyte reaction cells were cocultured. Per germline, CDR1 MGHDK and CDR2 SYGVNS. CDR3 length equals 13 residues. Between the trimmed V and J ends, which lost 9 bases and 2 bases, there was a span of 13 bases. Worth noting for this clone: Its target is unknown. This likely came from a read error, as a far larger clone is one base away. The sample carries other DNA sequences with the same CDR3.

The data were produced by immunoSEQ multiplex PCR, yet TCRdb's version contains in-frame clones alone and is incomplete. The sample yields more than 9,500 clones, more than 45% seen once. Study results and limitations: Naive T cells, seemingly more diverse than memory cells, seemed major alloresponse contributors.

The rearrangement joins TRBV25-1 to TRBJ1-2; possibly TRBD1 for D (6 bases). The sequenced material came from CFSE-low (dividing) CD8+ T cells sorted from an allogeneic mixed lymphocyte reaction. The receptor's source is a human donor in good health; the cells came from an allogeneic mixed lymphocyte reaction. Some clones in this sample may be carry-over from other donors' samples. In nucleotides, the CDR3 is TGTGCCAGTTCCGTTGGGACAAACTATGGCTACACCTTC. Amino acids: CASSVGTNYGYTF.